The source of this T cell receptor beta chain is a study of PD-1 blockade in classical Hodgkin lymphoma. Each patient experienced a relapse that followed autologous stem cell transplantation, and brentuximab vedotin exposure varied. V shed 1 base, J shed 2 bases, and the junction held 17 bases outside the gene matches. This CDR3 region has 21 residues. Germline CDR1 is SNHLY and CDR2 is FYNNEI. The repertoire was sequenced with immunoSEQ multiplex PCR; TCRdb's copy has only in-frame clones and lacks some. The table lists tens of thousands of clones, 90% to 95% of them singletons, with approximately 8.2% in the top ten.

J is TRBJ1-5 and V is TRBV2; 10 bases are a match to TRBD1. The sample was peripheral blood mononuclear cells (PBMCs), taken at baseline. This sequence originates from a human donor with classical Hodgkin lymphoma. CDR3 residues: CASSEEVTGQGGWNGNQPQHF. As DNA, the CDR3 is TGTGCCAGCAGTGAAGAAGTCACAGGACAGGGGGGTTGGAATGGCAATCAGCCCCAGCATTTT.